This T cell receptor (beta chain) comes out of a study of T cells in Graves' hyperthyroidism and ophthalmopathy. Study-wide background: Before any treatment, at initial diagnosis, peripheral blood was collected.

Study-wide results and caveats: The model foresaw ophthalmopathy a median around 6.4 months prior to onset.

Amplified TCR beta CDR3 regions derived from RNA transcripts. HTBI primers were employed in a first-round RT-PCR of the TCR CDR3. Via MiXCR, TCRdb re-called the multiplex PCR reads, giving one row per CDR3 protein. The sample shows around 580,000 distinct CDR3 sequences, 15% to 20% of them seen only once. This clonotype was counted ten times or more. Its antigen is not identified. The V and J ends lost 8 bases and 2 bases respectively, with 14 bases between them. Germline V gene lookup returns CDR1 MNHNS and CDR2 SASEGT. The CDR3 length is 14 residues. The chain has TRBV6-1 and TRBJ2-3; TRBD2 might be the D (6 bases). This TCR derives from a woman aged 18-30 years with Graves' hyperthyroidism. The sequencing input was blood. The CDR3 reads CASGRGGTTDTQYF. Written as DNA, the CDR3 is TGTGCCAGCGGACGGGGCGGGACCACAGATACGCAGTATTTT.